These 31 T cell receptor beta chains were sequenced from one sample in a study of blood T cell repertoires in COVID-19. Sequenced by immunoSEQ multiplex PCR; TCRdb stores in-frame clones only, minus some. The sample has some 390,000 clones, approximately 90% seen once. Material: peripheral blood. Receptors were obtained from a woman in her forties with COVID-19, enrolled during active disease.

This chain links TRBV7-9 with TRBJ2-2; D ambiguous. Between the trimmed V and J ends, which lost 5 bases and 0 bases, there was a span of 16 bases. The CDR3 is made up of 17 amino acids. CDR1 and CDR2 from the germline V gene are SEHNR and FQNEAQ (reference sequence). The CDR3 region is CASSLQVFATNTGELFF. As DNA, the CDR3 is TGTGCCAGCAGCCTCCAGGTTTTTGCCACGAACACCGGGGAGCTGTTTTTT.

V is TRBV9 and J is TRBJ1-4; TRBD1 matches 7 bases. CDR1 SGDLS and CDR2 YYNGEE come from the germline V gene. V gave up 0 bases and J gave up 3 bases; unmatched junction bases: 2. This CDR3 has 15 amino acids. The chain's CDR3 is CASSVEGAANEKLFF. In DNA form, the CDR3 reads TGTGCCAGCAGCGTAGAGGGGGCTGCTAATGAAAAACTGTTTTTT.

V gene TRBV30 combines with J gene TRBJ1-1; 7 bases are shared with TRBD1. This CDR3 region has 11 residues. Germline lookup yields CDR1 GTSNPN and CDR2 SVGIG (reference sequence). The V and J ends lost 6 bases and 10 bases, in that order; junction bases with no gene match: 8. The DNA of the CDR3 is TGTGCCTGCCAAGGGTCAGGGGGAGCTTTCTTT. Translation: CACQGSGGAFF.

This clone was seen once. This chain joins TRBV3-1 (or the pseudogene TRBV3-2) and TRBJ2-1; D may be TRBD1 (5 bases). V lost 1 base to trimming and J lost 6 bases, with 13 bases between them. The CDR3 contains 15 residues. CDR1 and CDR2 (germline): LGHDT, YNNKEL (reference sequence). For the CDR3, the DNA is TGTGCCAGCAGCCAAGCGCCAGGGCTGGGCAATGAGCAGTTCTTC. Translation gives CASSQAPGLGNEQFF.

This clone was detected only once. V and J are TRBV6-2 or TRBV6-3 and TRBJ2-7; 13 bases align to TRBD2. The CDR3 has 20 amino acids. Per the germline V gene, CDR1 is MNHEY and CDR2 is SVGEGT. V dropped 4 bases and J dropped 0; count of bases not matched to a gene: 15. The CDR3 DNA is TGTGCCAGCAGTTGGGACGGCCGACTAGCGGGGGGCCAGAGCTCCTACGAGCAGTACTTC. Its translation is CASSWDGRLAGGQSSYEQYF.

This clone was recorded once. The chain is built from TRBV27 and TRBJ2-2; 9 bases are shared with TRBD1. The CDR3 loop spans 18 amino acids. V shed 1 base and J 0 bases; nucleotides not matched to a gene: 6. Germline V gene data show CDR1 as MNHEY and CDR2 as SMNVEV (reference sequence). The CDR3 loop reads CASSLFTRDRANTGELFF. In nucleotides, the CDR3 is TGTGCCAGCAGTTTATTCACCCGGGACAGGGCGAACACCGGGGAGCTGTTTTTT.

The chain carries TRBV28 and TRBJ1-2; 8 nucleotides align to TRBD1. The CDR3 is made up of 15 amino acids. J lost 3 bases, V lost 5 bases, and 8 bases had no gene match. Germline-derived CDR1 and CDR2 are MDHEN and SYDVKM. The CDR3 spells CASSPRQGAYYGYTF. Here the CDR3 DNA reads TGTGCCAGCAGTCCCCGCCAGGGGGCTTACTATGGCTACACCTTC.

The chain is built from TRBV18 and TRBJ2-2; a possible D gene is TRBD1 (6 bases). Germline V gene sequence: CDR1 KGHSH, CDR2 LQKENI. The CDR3 runs 20 residues. Between the trimmed V and J ends, which lost 5 bases and 1 base, there was a span of 26 bases. CDR3 residues: CASSAKQGLYEIWNTGELFF. The CDR3 DNA reads as TGTGCCAGCTCAGCAAAACAGGGATTATACGAGATATGGAACACCGGGGAGCTGTTTTTT.

This clone has a handful of counts. This rearrangement joins TRBV27 to TRBJ1-6; 7 nucleotides align to TRBD1. In germline, CDR1 is MNHEY, CDR2 SMNVEV (reference sequence). V lost 11 bases, J lost 6 bases, and 7 bases stayed unmatched. The CDR3 covers 13 residues. CDR3 nucleotide sequence: TGTGCCTGCCGTACAGGGGCTAATTCACCCCTCCACTTT. Encoded protein: CACRTGANSPLHF.

This chain connects TRBV4-3 to TRBJ2-7; TRBD2 aligns across 9 bases. Germline V gives CDR1 LGHNA, CDR2 YSLEER. J lost 2 bases, V lost 0 bases, and 5 bases had no gene match. The CDR3 spans 16 residues. The CDR3 reads CASSQDVAGATYEQYF. CDR3 sequence (DNA): TGCGCCAGCAGCCAAGATGTAGCGGGGGCCACCTACGAGCAGTACTTC.

The genes are TRBV19 and TRBJ1-1; possibly TRBD1 for D (6 bases). CDR3 length equals 15 residues. Germline-derived CDR1 and CDR2 are LNHDA and SQIVND (reference sequence). V gave up 5 bases and J gave up 1 base, with 14 bases separating them. The chain's CDR3 is CASSSPGGPNTEAFF. Written as DNA, the CDR3 is TGTGCCAGTAGTTCTCCGGGGGGCCCGAACACTGAAGCTTTCTTT. Together with reference TRBV19 and TRBJ1-1, the CDR3 gives the full variable domain: DGGITQSPKYLFRKEGQNVTLSCEQNLNHDAMYWYRQDPGQGLRLIYYSQIVNDFQKGDIAEGYSVSREKKESFPLTVTSAQKNPTAFYLCASSSPGGPNTEAFFGQGTRLTVV.

V is TRBV6-5 and J is TRBJ2-2; D remains ambiguous. The germline gives CDR1 MNHEY, CDR2 SVGAGI. This CDR3 spans 15 amino acids. V was pared by 7 bases and J by 0 bases, with 12 bases between. The CDR3 DNA sequence: TGTGCCAGCACGCGAGCTAGGTCGAACACCGGGGAGCTGTTTTTT. It specifies CASTRARSNTGELFF.

This clone has a single count. The chain carries TRBV7-2 and TRBJ1-2; D unresolved. The CDR3 has 13 residues. Per germline, CDR1 SGHTA and CDR2 FQGNSA. V lost 1 base and J lost 2, with 5 bases in between. This chain's CDR3 is CASSLVGNYGYTF. The CDR3 DNA reads TGTGCCAGCAGCTTAGTGGGCAACTATGGCTACACCTTC.

The V call is TRBV19, the J call TRBJ1-2; 9 bases align to TRBD1. The CDR3 is made up of 15 amino acids. Losses at the gene ends were 5 bases for V and 6 bases for J; bases not matched to a gene: 10. CDR1 LNHDA and CDR2 SQIVND come from the germline V gene (reference sequence). The CDR3 DNA follows: TGTGCCAGTAGTCTCCGGGCCACAGGGGGCCATGGCTACACCTTC. This codes for CASSLRATGGHGYTF.

V usage is TRBV3-1 (or the pseudogene TRBV3-2) and J usage is TRBJ2-5; 8 nucleotides agree with TRBD2. The CDR3 contains 13 residues. Germline values: CDR1 LGHDT, CDR2 YNNKEL (reference sequence). With V trimmed by 4 bases and J by 5 bases, 3 bases remained unmatched. This CDR3 is CASSLRGGETQYF. For the CDR3, the DNA is TGTGCCAGCAGCCTCCGGGGGGGGGAGACCCAGTACTTC.

The chain recombines TRBV19 with TRBJ1-2; 7 bases align to TRBD1. The junction had 3 bases not matched to a gene; V was cut back by 1 base and J by 4 bases. This CDR3 has 14 residues. The V gene's germline CDR1 is LNHDA and CDR2 SQIVND (reference sequence). The CDR3: CASSIGGQVYGYTF. The CDR3 DNA reads TGTGCCAGTAGTATAGGTGGACAGGTCTATGGCTACACCTTC.

V usage is TRBV6-5 and J usage is TRBJ1-6; D ambiguous. Germline CDR1 is MNHEY and CDR2 is SVGAGI. The CDR3 length is 14 residues. V gave up 6 bases and J gave up 3 bases, with 9 bases separating them. CDR3 sequence reads: CASREENYNSPLHF. DNA for the CDR3: TGTGCCAGCAGGGAGGAAAACTATAATTCACCCCTCCACTTT.

V gene TRBV6-1 combines with J gene TRBJ2-6; TRBD1 agrees at 8 bases. The CDR3 sequence is 20 residues long. J lost 0 bases, V lost 2 bases, and 12 bases had no gene match. The germline gives CDR1 MNHNS, CDR2 SASEGT. The CDR3 bases are TGTGCCAGCAGTGAATGGAATCTAGGGACAGGCGGCTCTGGGGCCAACGTCCTGACTTTC. This sequence encodes CASSEWNLGTGGSGANVLTF.

The chain recombines TRBV15 with TRBJ2-1, with 8 bases fitting TRBD2. The germline V gene encodes CDR1 LNHNV and CDR2 YYDKDF (reference sequence). The CDR3 loop spans 12 amino acids. The junction had 6 bases not matched to a gene; V was cut back by 3 bases and J by 14 bases. DNA for the CDR3: TGTGCCACCAGCAGCCCCCGGGGGGGGGAGTTCTTC. Translating it yields CATSSPRGGEFF.

The DNA of the CDR3 is TGCGCCAGCAGCTTGGCCAATAAGTGGACAGGGGACTACGAGCAGTACTTC. Translated: CASSLANKWTGDYEQYF. The J gene is TRBJ2-7, the V gene TRBV5-1, with 9 bases matching TRBD1. CDR1 is SGHRS, CDR2 YFSETQ, per germline. V was pared by 0 bases and J by 3 bases, with 10 bases of the junction left unmatched. The length of the CDR3 is 17 residues.

The CDR3 sequence: CAIQGLSDYGYTF. The CDR3 DNA sequence: TGTGCCATTCAGGGGTTGTCGGACTATGGCTACACCTTC. The gene calls are TRBV2 and TRBJ1-2; D is perhaps TRBD1 (6 bases). V was trimmed by 10 bases and J by 3 bases, leaving 15 bases between them. The CDR3 contains 13 residues. Germline lookup yields CDR1 SNHLY and CDR2 FYNNEI.

V usage is TRBV3-1 (or the pseudogene TRBV3-2) and J usage is TRBJ2-7; TRBD2 matches 7 bases. Germline CDR1 is LGHDT and CDR2 is YNNKEL (reference sequence). The ends lost 4 bases at V and 3 bases at J; junction bases unmatched: 6. This CDR3 contains 14 residues. This CDR3 is CASSRDYSFYEQYF. The CDR3 DNA reads TGTGCCAGCAGCCGGGACTATTCCTTCTACGAGCAGTACTTC.

The V call is TRBV4-3, the J call TRBJ2-3; TRBD2 aligns across 10 bases. The CDR3 length is 17 residues. Germline CDR1 LGHNA, CDR2 YSLEER. V shed 0 bases, J shed 2 bases, and the junction held 5 bases outside the gene matches. CDR3 coding DNA: TGCGCCAGCAGCCAAGATCGAGCGGGGGGGCCCACAGATACGCAGTATTTT. This gives the protein CASSQDRAGGPTDTQYF.

The chain recombines TRBV27 with TRBJ1-6; D gene uncertain. The CDR3 is made up of 13 amino acids. V was trimmed by 2 bases and J by 7 bases, leaving 6 bases between them. Germline assignment: CDR1 MNHEY and CDR2 SMNVEV (reference sequence). CDR3 bases: TGTGCCAGCAGTTTAACTCGGAATTCACCCCTCCACTTT. This codes for CASSLTRNSPLHF.

The chain uses TRBV19 and TRBJ1-2; the D is unclear. V was pared by 4 bases and J by 6 bases, with 12 bases between. The CDR3 consists of 13 residues. CDR1 and CDR2 from the germline V gene are LNHDA and SQIVND (reference sequence). CDR3 loop: CASSRVNFHGYTF. In nucleotides, the CDR3 is TGTGCCAGTAGTAGAGTAAATTTTCATGGCTACACCTTC.

The J gene is TRBJ2-5, the V gene TRBV6-1, with D perhaps TRBD1 (6 bases). V was shortened by 3 bases and J by 1 base, with 15 bases between the two germline ends. The CDR3 runs to 16 residues. Germline-derived CDR1 and CDR2 are MNHNS and SASEGT. Written as DNA, the CDR3 is TGTGCCAGCAGTGACGGTTCGTGGACAGTCCAAGAGACCCAGTACTTC. Encoded protein: CASSDGSWTVQETQYF.

The J gene is TRBJ2-5, the V gene TRBV18, with D tentatively TRBD2 (6 bases). With 3 bases removed from V and 5 bases from J, the gap between germline ends came to 10 bases. This CDR3 comprises 13 residues. Germline CDR1 KGHSH, CDR2 LQKENI. CDR3 amino acids: CASSPGGIETQYF. The DNA for the CDR3 is TGTGCCAGCTCACCGGGCGGGATTGAGACCCAGTACTTC.

V is TRBV7-2 and J is TRBJ1-3; D gene unclear. Trimming took off 2 bases at V and 4 bases at J, with 9 bases between the two ends. There are 14 residues in the CDR3. The germline CDR1 and CDR2 sequences are SGHTA and FQGNSA. The CDR3 sequence: CASSLMGGGNTIYF. In DNA form, the CDR3 reads TGTGCCAGCAGCTTAATGGGCGGGGGAAACACCATATATTTT.

The chain is built from TRBV19 and TRBJ1-5, with 7 bases lining up with TRBD1. This CDR3 is 15 amino acids long. V lost 5 bases and J lost 7; bases outside the gene matches: 11. CDR1 and CDR2 (germline): LNHDA, SQIVND (reference sequence). The CDR3 spells CASSPPTGIGQPQHF. CDR3 nucleotides: TGTGCCAGTAGTCCTCCGACAGGGATCGGCCAGCCCCAGCATTTT.

The chain combines TRBV18 with TRBJ2-4; 7 bases line up with TRBD2. CDR1 and CDR2 from the germline V gene are KGHSH and LQKENI. The CDR3 spans 17 residues. With V trimmed by 2 bases and J by 2 bases, 9 bases remained unmatched. The DNA for the CDR3 is TGTGCCAGCTCACCAGGGGGGAGGGCCGATCCCAAAAACATTCAGTACTTC. This translates into CASSPGGRADPKNIQYF.

The chain couples TRBV19 to TRBJ1-1, with no clear D. This CDR3 region has 12 residues. Germline values: CDR1 LNHDA, CDR2 SQIVND (reference sequence). V shed 4 bases and J shed 5 bases, with 8 bases lying between them. The CDR3 nucleotides are TGTGCCAGTAGTAGGGAGTTTACTGAAGCTTTCTTT. Amino acids: CASSREFTEAFF.